The following is a T cell receptor (beta chain) sequence with its context. The antigen is not known. The donor cohort consisted entirely of Caucasian adults residing in Nashville, Tennessee. A split of CD4+ cells into CD45RA+ naive and CD45RA-negative memory subsets was performed. Trimming took 5 bases from V and 4 from J, leaving 13 bases between them. Germline CDR1 SGHRS, CDR2 YFSETQ. The CDR3 consists of 14 residues. These data originate in a study of shared clonotypes between healthy human individuals. Study observations and caveats: For naive CD4 cells, around 5% of clonotypes were shared across a handful of donors.

Measured with immunoSEQ multiplex PCR; TCRdb has only the in-frame clones, and not every one. The sample includes more than 1 million clones, 78% of them seen just once. The specimen was memory CD4+ T cells from PBMCs. Subset described: CD45RA-negative fraction. The chain uses TRBV5-1 and TRBJ2-1; D gene uncertain. The origin of this receptor is a man between 18 and 35 years old in good health. Some clones in this sample may be carry-over from other donors' samples. CDR3 region: CASRRSGLYNEQFF. In DNA, the CDR3 is TGCGCCAGCAGGCGAAGTGGTCTTTACAATGAGCAGTTCTTC.